The clone carrying this T cell receptor beta chain has a handful of counts. Its antigen is not identified. This CDR3 has 16 amino acids. Trimming took 5 bases from V and 7 from J, leaving 20 bases between them. Germline V CDR1 and CDR2: SGHTA, FQGNSA. TCRdb re-analysed the reads in MiXCR, keeping a single row per CDR3 protein. The repertoire has around 260,000 distinct CDR3 sequences, 9.1% of them found once; the top ten carry about 15%. These data are taken from a study of T cell repertoires in cytomegalovirus infection. Overall study results and limits: The ex vivo response was dominated by HLA-C-restricted CMV-specific TCR beta clonotypes. The cumulative frequency of public TCR beta families identified carriers of CMV plus the relevant HLA.

Sequencing used PBMCs. The TCR originated in a human donor in good health (CMV status not recorded). Some clones in this sample may be carry-over from other donors' samples. The J gene is TRBJ2-2, the V gene TRBV7-2, with a tentative D call TRBD2 (6 bases). The CDR3 here is CASSPPRLGFGGELFF. The CDR3 nucleotides read TGTGCCAGCAGCCCACCCCGACTAGGGTTTGGCGGGGAGCTGTTTTTT. Complete variable domain (other parts from reference TRBV7-2 and TRBJ2-2): GAGVSQSPSNKVTEKGKDVELRCDPISGHTALYWYRQSLGQGLEFLIYFQGNSAPDKSGLPSDRFSAERTGGSVSTLTIQRTQQEDSAVYLCASSPPRLGFGGELFFGEGSRLTVL.